At least ten counts were recorded for the clone carrying this TCR beta chain. The CDR3 sequence is 14 residues long. This sample is drawn from a study of T cells in Graves' hyperthyroidism and ophthalmopathy. Diagnostic decisions used clinical symptoms, serum thyroxine and TRAb, thyroid ultrasound and orbital computed tomography. RNA transcripts served as the template for amplifying TCR beta CDR3 regions. Using the HTBI primer set, a first-round RT-PCR was run on the TCR CDR3. TCRdb reanalysed the multiplex PCR reads using MiXCR and keeps one entry per CDR3 protein. The data contain around 620,000 distinct CDR3 sequences, 12% to 15% of them singletons.

Sequences were obtained from blood. The sequence derives from a young woman with Graves' ophthalmopathy. The genes are TRBV3-2 and TRBJ2-7. TRBV3-2 is marked as a pseudogene. CDR3 coding DNA: TGTGCCAGCAGCCAAGATAAAACGCCGAGCGAGCAGTACTTC. Its protein product is CASSQDKTPSEQYF.